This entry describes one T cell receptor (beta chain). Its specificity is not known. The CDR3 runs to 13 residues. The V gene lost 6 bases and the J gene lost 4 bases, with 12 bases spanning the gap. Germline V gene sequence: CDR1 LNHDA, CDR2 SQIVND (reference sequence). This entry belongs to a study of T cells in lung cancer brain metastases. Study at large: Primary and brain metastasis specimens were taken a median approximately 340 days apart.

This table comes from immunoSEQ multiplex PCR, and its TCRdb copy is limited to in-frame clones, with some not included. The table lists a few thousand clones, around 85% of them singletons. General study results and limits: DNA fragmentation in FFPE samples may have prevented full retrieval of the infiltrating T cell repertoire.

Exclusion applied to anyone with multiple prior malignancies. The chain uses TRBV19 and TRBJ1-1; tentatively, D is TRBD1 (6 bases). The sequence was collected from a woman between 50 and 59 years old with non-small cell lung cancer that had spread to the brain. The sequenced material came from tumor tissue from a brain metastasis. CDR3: CASSHRESTEAFF. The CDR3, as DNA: TGTGCCAGTAGCCACAGGGAAAGCACTGAAGCTTTCTTT.